This T cell receptor beta chain was found in a study of cytomegalovirus exposure and HLA in healthy donors. Only a few counts were recorded for this clone. Germline V lookup: CDR1 LNHDA, CDR2 SQIVND (reference sequence). The CDR3 spans 17 residues. The V and J ends lost 0 bases and 4 bases, in that order; junction bases with no gene match: 10. The PCR was carried out with 60 Vbeta primers and 13 Jbeta primers. Generated by immunoSEQ multiplex PCR, the TCRdb table keeps only in-frame clones and is missing some. The table includes around 120,000 clones, over 65% detected once. The clonotype was recovered from a middle-aged woman in good health and CMV-seropositive. Sequences were obtained from PBMCs. The chain couples TRBV19 to TRBJ1-2; 8 bases map to TRBD1. CDR3 residues: CASSIELGRGRIYGYTF. In DNA, the CDR3 is TGTGCCAGTAGTATAGAATTGGGCAGGGGGCGCATCTATGGCTACACCTTC.